This T cell receptor (beta chain) was sequenced in a study of blood T cell repertoires in COVID-19. For the study at large: The United States, Italy and Spain supplied acute and convalescent COVID-19 samples. T cells, B-cell-depleted T cells, or PBMCs provided the cDNA or gDNA that served as material.

How the authors handled the data: Nucleated cell counts were estimated from reference gene primer amplification. The method was immunoSEQ multiplex PCR; TCRdb's version includes in-frame clones alone and lacks a portion of them. That table furnishes V, J and clone size, whereas the DNA furnished D and trimming. The table includes about 210,000 clones, 80% to 90% detected once. CDR1 is SGDLS and CDR2 is YYNGEE in the germline V gene. The CDR3 covers 14 residues. J gave up 1 base and V 3 bases, and 4 bases lay outside the gene matches. This TCR came from a woman aged 50 to 65 with acute or convalescent COVID-19. The V and J genes are TRBV9 and TRBJ2-7; 7 bases are shared with TRBD1. The sequenced sample consisted of peripheral blood. CDR3 bases: TGTGCCAGCAGCGGGGACAGATATTCCTACGAGCAGTACTTC. This translates into CASSGDRYSYEQYF.